This T cell receptor (beta chain) stems from a study of cytomegalovirus exposure and HLA in healthy donors. General observations from the study: V- and J-gene trimming of TCR beta was linked (in a later analysis) to a missense DCLRE1C variant.

V was trimmed by 6 bases and J by 4 bases, leaving 12 bases between them. The CDR3 spans 13 residues. Per germline, CDR1 SGHVS and CDR2 FNYEAQ. This clone turned up a few times. The antigen remains undetermined. The PCR ran on 60 Vbeta and 13 Jbeta primers. Produced via immunoSEQ multiplex PCR; TCRdb's table is partial and in-frame only. The top ten clones hold over 1.1% of a sample with some 98,000 clones, 81% of them seen once. The chain uses TRBV7-6 and TRBJ1-1, with D perhaps TRBD1 (5 bases). The sequence derives from a middle-aged man in good health and CMV-seronegative. Sequenced: PBMCs. The CDR3, as DNA: TGTGCCAGCAGGTCCTTGGGGGGCACTGAAGCTTTCTTT. Translated, it gives CASRSLGGTEAFF. Full variable domain (rest looked up from reference TRBV7-6 and TRBJ1-1): GAGVSQSPRYKVTKRGQDVALRCDPISGHVSLYWYRQALGQGPEFLTYFNYEAQQDKSGLPNDRFSAERPEGSISTLTIQRTEQRDSAMYRCASRSLGGTEAFFGQGTRLTVV.